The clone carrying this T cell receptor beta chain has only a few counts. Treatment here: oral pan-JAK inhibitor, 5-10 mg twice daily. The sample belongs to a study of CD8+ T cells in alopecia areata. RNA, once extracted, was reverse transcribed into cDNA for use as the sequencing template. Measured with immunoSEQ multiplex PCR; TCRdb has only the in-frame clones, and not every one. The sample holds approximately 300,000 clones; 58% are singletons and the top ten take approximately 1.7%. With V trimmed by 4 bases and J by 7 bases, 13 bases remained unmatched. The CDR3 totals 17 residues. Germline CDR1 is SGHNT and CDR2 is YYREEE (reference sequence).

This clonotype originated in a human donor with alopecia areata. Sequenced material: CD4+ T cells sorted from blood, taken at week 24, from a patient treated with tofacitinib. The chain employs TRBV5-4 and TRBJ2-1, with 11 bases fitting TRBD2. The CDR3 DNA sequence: TGTGCCAGCAGCCCACCCGTCTGGACTAGCGGGCGAAATGAGCAGTTCTTC. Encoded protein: CASSPPVWTSGRNEQFF.